A single sample is the source of the 13 T cell receptor beta chains below, sequenced in a study of Ad26.COV2.S vaccination and SARS-CoV-2 variants. Sample treatment: about 20 received Ad26.COV2.S at low or high dose, single or two shots; 5 received placebo; per-sample allocation not given. Collection of samples fell on day 63 after the first vaccine or placebo injection. Produced via immunoSEQ multiplex PCR; TCRdb's table is partial and in-frame only. This table has a few hundred thousand clones, 85% to 90% appearing once. This specimen consisted of peripheral blood, obtained in a trial of Ad26.COV2.S vaccine versus placebo. These receptors came from a person aged 18-60 years who received the Ad26.COV2.S COVID-19 vaccine or a placebo.

J is TRBJ1-1 and V is TRBV7-8; the D is unclear. The V end lost 4 bases, the J end lost 2 bases, and 8 bases lay between the germline ends. The germline gives CDR1 SGHVS, CDR2 FQNEAQ. This CDR3 has 13 residues. This CDR3 reads CASSSALNTEAFF. For the CDR3, the DNA is TGTGCCAGCAGCTCAGCCCTTAACACTGAAGCTTTCTTT.

This clone was counted a single time. CDR3 sequence reads: CASSLAAGMYEQYF. The CDR3 DNA reads TGTGCCAGCAGCTTAGCGGCAGGGATGTACGAGCAGTACTTC. V and J are TRBV7-2 and TRBJ2-7, with D possibly TRBD1 on 5 matching bases. The germline gives CDR1 SGHTA, CDR2 FQGNSA. The CDR3 totals 14 residues. V was shortened by 0 bases and J by 4 bases, with 10 bases between the two germline ends.

V usage is TRBV4-1 and J usage is TRBJ1-2; TRBD1 matches at 8 bases. Germline V CDR1 and CDR2: MGHRA, YSYEKL. Trimming took 1 base from V and 4 from J; bases not matched to a gene: 8. The CDR3 has 16 residues. The CDR3 DNA reads as TGCGCCAGCAGCCAAGTAACAGGGGGAGTCGGCTATGGCTACACCTTC. Translation gives CASSQVTGGVGYGYTF.

V and J are TRBV5-4 and TRBJ1-4; D call uncertain. V lost 0 bases and J lost 3, with 12 bases in between. Germline V gene sequence: CDR1 SGHNT, CDR2 YYREEE (reference sequence). The CDR3 spans 16 residues. CDR3 region: CASSLAMAAANEKLFF. Written as DNA, the CDR3 is TGTGCCAGCAGCTTGGCCATGGCCGCCGCTAATGAAAAACTGTTTTTT.

The chain recombines TRBV9 with TRBJ1-1, with D possibly TRBD1 on 5 matching bases. Looked up from germline, CDR1 is SGDLS and CDR2 is YYNGEE. The germline V and J ends were trimmed by 1 base and 4 bases, with 8 bases remaining between them. CDR3 length: 13 residues. This CDR3 reads CASSVTGLTEAFF. The CDR3 nucleotides are TGTGCCAGCAGCGTAACAGGCCTCACTGAAGCTTTCTTT. The entire variable domain, with the rest obtained from reference TRBV9 and TRBJ1-1, is as follows: DSGVTQTPKHLITATGQRVTLRCSPRSGDLSVYWYQQSLDQGLQFLIQYYNGEERAKGNILERFSAQQFPDLHSELNLSSLELGDSALYFCASSVTGLTEAFFGQGTRLTVV.

V and J are TRBV7-2 and TRBJ2-7; either TRBD1 or TRBD2 may supply D (5 bases each). This CDR3 comprises 14 residues. Per the germline V gene, CDR1 is SGHTA and CDR2 is FQGNSA. The V end lost 2 bases, the J end lost 2 bases, and 10 bases lay between the germline ends. CDR3: CASSLRDGPYEQYF. CDR3 nucleotide sequence: TGTGCCAGCAGCTTAAGGGACGGACCCTACGAGCAGTACTTC.

The chain carries TRBV27 and TRBJ2-1; D perhaps matches TRBD1 (5 bases). The CDR3 totals 15 residues. V lost 3 bases and J 7 bases, leaving 16 bases between the germline ends. CDR1 and CDR2 (germline): MNHEY, SMNVEV (reference sequence). Here the CDR3 reads CASSFKGRLSNEQFF. The CDR3 DNA reads as TGTGCCAGCAGTTTTAAGGGGCGTCTCTCGAATGAGCAGTTCTTC.

The V gene is TRBV7-2, the J gene TRBJ2-1; 10 bases align to TRBD2. There are 15 residues in the CDR3. In germline, CDR1 is SGHTA, CDR2 FQGNSA. The trim removed 1 base at V and 7 bases at J, leaving 4 bases unmatched. The CDR3 loop is CASSLVAGGGNEQFF. CDR3 coding DNA: TGTGCCAGCAGCTTAGTAGCGGGAGGAGGAAATGAGCAGTTCTTC. Based on the CDR3 plus reference TRBV7-2 and TRBJ2-1, the full variable domain is GAGVSQSPSNKVTEKGKDVELRCDPISGHTALYWYRQSLGQGLEFLIYFQGNSAPDKSGLPSDRFSAERTGGSVSTLTIQRTQQEDSAVYLCASSLVAGGGNEQFFGPGTRLTVL.

The rearrangement uses TRBV4-3 and TRBJ1-2; 7 bases align to TRBD1. Germline-derived CDR1 and CDR2 are LGHNA and YSLEER. CDR3 size: 15 residues. The J segment lost 5 bases and the V segment lost 3 bases, leaving 9 bases of the junction unmatched. Here the CDR3 reads CASSHSAGQRYGYTF. CDR3 in DNA: TGCGCCAGCAGCCACTCCGCGGGACAGCGATATGGCTACACCTTC.

The chain uses TRBV3-1 (or the pseudogene TRBV3-2) and TRBJ1-1; D is uncertain. Germline values: CDR1 LGHDT, CDR2 YNNKEL (reference sequence). Trimming removed 2 bases from V and 7 bases from J, with 5 bases in between. The CDR3 is 11 residues long. This chain's CDR3 is CASSQWDEAFF. For the CDR3, the DNA is TGTGCCAGCAGCCAATGGGATGAAGCTTTCTTT.

The chain is built from TRBV7-9 and TRBJ1-1, with 9 bases lining up with TRBD1. The CDR3 loop spans 16 amino acids. V lost 5 bases to trimming and J lost 1 base; unmatched junction nucleotides: 8. CDR1 is SEHNR, CDR2 FQNEAQ, per germline (reference sequence). This chain's CDR3 is CASSERDRDKNTEAFF. CDR3 nucleotides: TGTGCCAGCAGCGAGAGGGACAGGGACAAGAACACTGAAGCTTTCTTT.

This chain connects TRBV18 to TRBJ2-5; TRBD1 aligns across 11 bases. Germline V lookup: CDR1 KGHSH, CDR2 LQKENI. This CDR3 spans 14 amino acids. The V and J ends lost 6 bases and 3 bases, in that order; junction bases with no gene match: 3. The CDR3: CASSRDRGKETQYF. The CDR3 coding sequence is TGTGCCAGCTCGCGGGACAGGGGGAAAGAGACCCAGTACTTC.

This chain links TRBV4-1 with TRBJ1-1; tentatively, D is TRBD1 (5 bases). This CDR3 comprises 15 residues. Germline V lookup: CDR1 MGHRA, CDR2 YSYEKL. The V and J ends lost 0 bases and 4 bases respectively, with 12 bases between them. CDR3 in amino acids: CASSQDVGGPTEAFF. For the CDR3, the DNA is TGCGCCAGCAGCCAAGATGTGGGGGGACCCACTGAAGCTTTCTTT.